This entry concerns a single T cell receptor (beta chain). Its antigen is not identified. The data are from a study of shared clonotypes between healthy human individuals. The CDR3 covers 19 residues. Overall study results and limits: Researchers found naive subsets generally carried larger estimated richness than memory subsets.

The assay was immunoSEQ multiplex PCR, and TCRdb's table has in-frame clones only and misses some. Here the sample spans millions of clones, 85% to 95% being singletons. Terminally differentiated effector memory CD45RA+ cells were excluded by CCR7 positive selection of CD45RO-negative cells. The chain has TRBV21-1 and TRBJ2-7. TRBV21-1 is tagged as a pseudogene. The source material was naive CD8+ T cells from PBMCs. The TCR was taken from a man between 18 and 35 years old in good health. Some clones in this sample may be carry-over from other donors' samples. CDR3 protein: CASSAHLLGRALFRGEQYF. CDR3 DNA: TGTGCCAGCAGCGCCCACCTGCTTGGACGCGCGCTTTTTCGAGGCGAGCAGTACTTC.